This T cell receptor (beta chain) was identified in a study of blood T cell repertoires in COVID-19. Study-wide context: Nucleic acid was either cDNA or gDNA, and it came from T cells, B-cell-depleted T cells, or PBMCs.

Original analysis: How many nucleated cells were present was estimated from reference gene primer amplification. The data were produced by immunoSEQ multiplex PCR, yet TCRdb's version contains in-frame clones alone and is incomplete. For V, J and clone size, that table is used; D and trimming come from the DNA. The repertoire holds tens of thousands of clones, with 85% as singletons. The sequence was obtained from a woman aged 55 to 70 with active COVID-19. The sample taken for sequencing was peripheral blood.

The CDR3 protein is CASSYDSGQGRYGYTF. The CDR3 DNA sequence: TGTGCCAGCAGTTACGACAGTGGACAGGGCCGCTATGGCTACACCTTC. The rearrangement joins TRBV6-5 to TRBJ1-2; 8 bases match TRBD1. V lost 2 bases and J lost 4; bases outside the gene matches: 9. CDR1 MNHEY and CDR2 SVGAGI come from the germline V gene. The CDR3 consists of 16 residues.